These 5 T cell receptor beta chains originate from one sample sequenced in a study of T cell responses to AZD1222 COVID-19 vaccine. Generated by immunoSEQ multiplex PCR, the TCRdb table keeps only in-frame clones and is missing some. The table shows tens of thousands of clones, with 70% to 90% occurring only once. The material sequenced was peripheral blood, taken on day 0 of AZD1222 vaccination. All receptors derive from an adult in good health.

The chain combines TRBV6-1 with TRBJ2-3; 11 positions match TRBD2. V lost 3 bases to trimming and J lost 7 bases; unmatched junction nucleotides: 12. The CDR3 sequence is 17 residues long. Per germline, CDR1 MNHNS and CDR2 SASEGT. The CDR3 DNA follows: TGTGCCAGCAGTGAGGCCTTGGTTAGCGGGGGGGCGAATACGCAGTATTTT. This codes for CASSEALVSGGANTQYF.

The chain couples TRBV10-1 to TRBJ1-5, with no clear D. The CDR3 runs 15 residues. Germline values: CDR1 WNHNN, CDR2 SYGVQD (reference sequence). The CDR3 region has the DNA TGCTTCATTAATGGTGGCAAGTTAGGCAATCAGCCCCAGCATTTT. Translated, it gives CFINGGKLGNQPQHF.

V gene TRBV6-5 combines with J gene TRBJ1-3, with D perhaps TRBD1 (6 bases). Germline V gives CDR1 MNHEY, CDR2 SVGAGI. V lost 8 bases and J 4 bases, leaving 9 bases between the germline ends. The CDR3 extends over 12 amino acids. The CDR3 DNA follows: TGTGCCAGCTCTCAGGGGGGAAACACCATATATTTT. It translates to CASSQGGNTIYF.

The chain recombines TRBV2 with TRBJ2-3; weak D call: TRBD1 (5 bases). V lost 6 bases, J lost 4 bases, and 29 bases lay in between. CDR1 is SNHLY, CDR2 FYNNEI, per germline. The CDR3 contains 19 residues. CDR3 nucleotides: TGTGCCAGCAGAGGGGTTTTCTCGGGCCTAACCGAGGCGGCAGATACGCAGTATTTT. Amino acids: CASRGVFSGLTEAADTQYF.

The V gene is TRBV18, the J gene TRBJ1-3; maybe TRBD1 (5 bases). This CDR3 region has 15 residues. With 8 bases removed from V and 4 bases from J, the gap between germline ends came to 18 bases. CDR1 is KGHSH, CDR2 LQKENI, per germline. CDR3 nucleotides: TGTGCCAGCACCTCCGGGACGGTGGGAGGAAACACCATATATTTT. Translation: CASTSGTVGGNTIYF.